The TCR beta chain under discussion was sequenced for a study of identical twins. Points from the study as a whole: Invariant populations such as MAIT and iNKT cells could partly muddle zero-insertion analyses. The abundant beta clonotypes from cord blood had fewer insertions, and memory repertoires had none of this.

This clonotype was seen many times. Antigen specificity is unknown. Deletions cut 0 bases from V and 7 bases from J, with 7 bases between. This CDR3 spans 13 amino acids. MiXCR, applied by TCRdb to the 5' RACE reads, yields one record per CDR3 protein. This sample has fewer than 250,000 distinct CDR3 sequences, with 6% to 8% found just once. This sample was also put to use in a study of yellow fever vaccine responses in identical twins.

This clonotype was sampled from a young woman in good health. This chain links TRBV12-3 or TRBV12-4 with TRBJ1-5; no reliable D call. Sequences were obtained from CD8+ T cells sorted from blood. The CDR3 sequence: CASSLARAQPQHF. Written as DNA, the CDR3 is TGTGCCAGCAGTTTAGCGAGGGCCCAGCCCCAGCATTTT.